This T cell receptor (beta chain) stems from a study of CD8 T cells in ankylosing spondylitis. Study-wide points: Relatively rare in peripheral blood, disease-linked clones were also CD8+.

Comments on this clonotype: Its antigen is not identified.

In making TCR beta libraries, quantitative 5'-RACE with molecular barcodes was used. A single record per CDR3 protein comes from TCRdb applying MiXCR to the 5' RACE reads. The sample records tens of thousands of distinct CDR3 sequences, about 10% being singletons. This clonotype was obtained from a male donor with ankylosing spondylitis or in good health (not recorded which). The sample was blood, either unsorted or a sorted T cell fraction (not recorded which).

The CDR3 DNA reads TGTGCCAGCAGCTTGGAAGCGGGGGAGGAGACCCAGTACTTC. The encoded protein is CASSLEAGEETQYF. The gene calls are TRBV5-4 and TRBJ2-5; the match to TRBD2 covers 8 bases. Germline V gene sequence: CDR1 SGHNT, CDR2 YYREEE (reference sequence). V shed 0 bases and J 5 bases; nucleotides not matched to a gene: 3. The CDR3 loop spans 14 amino acids.